This passage covers 14 T cell receptor beta chains from one sample sequenced in a study of control samples from healthy donors and cancer patients. Only in-frame clones appear in the TCRdb table, and some are missing; sequencing was by immunoSEQ multiplex PCR. The sample contains over 150,000 clones, about nine tenths of which appear only once. The material sequenced was blood. These receptors originate from a woman aged 40 to 50 in good health.

This chain connects TRBV27 to TRBJ2-1; possible D gene TRBD2, 7 bases. Germline CDR1 reads MNHEY; CDR2 reads SMNVEV (reference sequence). V shed 3 bases and J shed 7 bases, with 19 bases lying between them. The CDR3 runs to 16 residues. The CDR3 nucleotides are TGTGCCAGCAGTTTTTGGGGCGGGGGCCAGGGGAATGAGCAGTTCTTC. Translating gives CASSFWGGGQGNEQFF.

The chain carries TRBV18 and TRBJ2-3; 9 bases are a match to TRBD2. Germline-derived CDR1 and CDR2 are KGHSH and LQKENI. V shed 5 bases and J 4 bases; nucleotides not matched to a gene: 4. The CDR3 consists of 14 residues. The chain's CDR3 is CASSGASGADTQYF. CDR3 DNA: TGTGCCAGCTCAGGGGCTAGCGGGGCAGATACGCAGTATTTT.

Comment on this clone: Other nucleotide sequences in the sample specify the same CDR3. This chain connects TRBV4-1 to TRBJ2-7, with unresolved D. The V gene's germline CDR1 is MGHRA and CDR2 YSYEKL. Trimming took 1 base from V and 2 from J, leaving 6 bases between them. This CDR3 contains 13 residues. CDR3 in amino acids: CASSQGRAYEQYF. CDR3 coding DNA: TGCGCCAGCAGCCAAGGAAGAGCCTACGAGCAGTACTTC.

For this clone: It may be a read error: a sequence one base away is much more abundant. This rearrangement joins TRBV6-5 to TRBJ2-7; D may match TRBD1 or TRBD2 (5 bases each). V was cut by 4 bases and J by 3 bases, with 10 bases left in between. The CDR3 loop spans 13 amino acids. Germline CDR1 is MNHEY and CDR2 is SVGAGI. The CDR3 nucleotides are TGTGCCAGCAGTTCGGGACCAAACTACGAGCAGTACTTC. The encoded protein is CASSSGPNYEQYF.

The gene calls are TRBV15 and TRBJ2-7, with 8 positions matching TRBD1. Per the germline V gene, CDR1 is LNHNV and CDR2 is YYDKDF (reference sequence). Trimming removed 8 bases from V and 2 bases from J; junction bases left unmatched: 8. The CDR3 has 14 residues. The CDR3, as DNA: TGTGCCACCGGAATCCAGACAGGGGCCTACGAGCAGTACTTC. Its protein is CATGIQTGAYEQYF. Using reference TRBV15 and TRBJ2-7 for the parts outside the CDR3, the full variable domain is DAMVIQNPRYQVTQFGKPVTLSCSQTLNHNVMYWYQQKSSQAPKLLFHYYDKDFNNEADTPDNFQSRRPNTSFCFLDIRSPGLGDTAMYLCATGIQTGAYEQYFGPGTRLTVT.

This rearrangement joins TRBV5-5 to TRBJ2-7; D may be TRBD1 (5 bases). Deletions cut 1 base from V and 5 bases from J, with 19 bases between. Germline CDR1 reads SGHKS; CDR2 reads YYEKEE (reference sequence). The CDR3 loop spans 16 amino acids. CDR3 nucleotide sequence: TGTGCCAGCAGCTTGTGGGGCGCGCCTGTTGTAAACGAGCAGTACTTC. Translating it yields CASSLWGAPVVNEQYF.

This clone is a singleton in its sample. This rearrangement joins TRBV27 to TRBJ1-2; D not resolved. Per the germline V gene, CDR1 is MNHEY and CDR2 is SMNVEV (reference sequence). Trimming pared 3 bases from V and 3 bases from J, leaving 8 bases between. The CDR3 totals 13 residues. The DNA of the CDR3 is TGTGCCAGCAGTTTTGCTGGGGACTATGGCTACACCTTC. Its translation: CASSFAGDYGYTF.

CDR3 region: CASSWQGPSTDTQYF. The CDR3 DNA follows: TGTGCCAGCAGCTGGCAAGGGCCATCCACAGATACGCAGTATTTT. The gene calls are TRBV7-9 and TRBJ2-3; D is ambiguous. The germline gives CDR1 SEHNR, CDR2 FQNEAQ (reference sequence). The V and J ends lost 4 bases and 2 bases respectively, with 13 bases between them. This CDR3 spans 15 amino acids.

The chain employs TRBV6-5 and TRBJ2-3; D is ambiguous. This CDR3 has 13 residues. Trimming stripped 0 bases from V and 7 bases from J, with 8 bases between. Germline V gives CDR1 MNHEY, CDR2 SVGAGI. As DNA, the CDR3 is TGTGCCAGCAGTTACTCGATGTCGAATACGCAGTATTTT. Its translation is CASSYSMSNTQYF.

This clone occurred once. The gene calls are TRBV19 and TRBJ2-6; 10 nucleotides align to TRBD2. This CDR3 region has 16 residues. Germline assignment: CDR1 LNHDA and CDR2 SQIVND (reference sequence). V lost 7 bases, J lost 0 bases, and 3 bases stayed unmatched. CDR3 protein: CASNGLAVSGANVLTF. DNA for the CDR3: TGTGCCAGTAACGGACTAGCGGTCTCTGGGGCCAACGTCCTGACTTTC.

As DNA, the CDR3 is TGCGCCAGCAGCTTATTCGGGACACCCTATGGCTACACCTTC. This sequence encodes CASSLFGTPYGYTF. The genes are TRBV5-1 and TRBJ1-2, with D maybe TRBD1 (6 bases). The CDR3 has 14 residues. Germline-derived CDR1 and CDR2 are SGHRS and YFSETQ. V lost 2 bases to trimming and J lost 4 bases, with 12 bases between them.

The gene calls are TRBV11-1 and TRBJ1-3, with D maybe TRBD1 (6 bases). This CDR3 has 13 residues. Per the germline V gene, CDR1 is SGHAT and CDR2 is FQDESV (reference sequence). V was trimmed by 5 bases and J by 2 bases, leaving 7 bases between them. The DNA for the CDR3 is TGTGCCAGCAGCACAGGGACTGGAAACACCATATATTTT. Amino acid sequence: CASSTGTGNTIYF.

This clone came up once. The chain links TRBV5-1 to TRBJ1-1, with D unclear. With 4 bases removed from V and 0 bases from J, the gap between germline ends came to 10 bases. This CDR3 is built from 14 residues. The germline V gene has CDR1 SGHRS and CDR2 YFSETQ. The CDR3 DNA follows: TGCGCCAGCAGCGAAGGAGGTCTGAACACTGAAGCTTTCTTT. Protein product: CASSEGGLNTEAFF.

This sequence joins TRBV7-3 and TRBJ1-2; no firm D call. Germline V gene data show CDR1 as SGHTA and CDR2 as FQGTGA. Trimming took 6 bases from V and 4 from J, leaving 18 bases between them. CDR3 length: 15 residues. CDR3: CASSPSSGSIYGYTF. Here the CDR3 DNA reads TGTGCCAGCAGTCCATCCTCTGGAAGCATCTATGGCTACACCTTC.